The 20 T cell receptor beta chains below were found in one sample sequenced in a study of Graves' ophthalmopathy and Graves' hyperthyroidism. Amplification from RNA transcripts yielded the TCR beta CDR3 regions. RT-PCR with HTBI primers came first, then second-round multiplex PCR. TCRdb itself ran the multiplex PCR reads through MiXCR, one entry per CDR3 protein. This sample has 200,000 to 250,000 distinct CDR3 sequences; roughly 21% occur once, and the top ten carry roughly 42%. Specimen: peripheral blood. All receptors come from a woman aged 45-59 years with Graves' ophthalmopathy.

The sample holds a few counts of this clonotype. J is TRBJ2-2 and V is TRBV5-1, with unresolved D. Germline loops: CDR1 SGHRS, CDR2 YFSETQ. There are 13 residues in the CDR3. Trimming removed 6 bases at V and 3 bases at J, with 9 bases between. The CDR3 here is CASTQWDTGELFF. CDR3 DNA: TGCGCCAGCACCCAGTGGGACACCGGGGAGCTGTTTTTT.

This clonotype has a count of ten or more. The V gene is TRBV10-1, the J gene TRBJ1-1; D perhaps matches TRBD1 (5 bases). CDR3 length: 16 residues. V was trimmed by 6 bases and J by 7 bases, leaving 24 bases between them. The V gene's germline CDR1 is WNHNN and CDR2 SYGVQD (reference sequence). In DNA, the CDR3 is TGCGCCAGCAGCGAGAACCGACAGATGGGACTATTTGAAGCTTTCTTT. Encoded protein: CASSENRQMGLFEAFF.

The sample holds many counts of this clonotype. The genes are TRBV6-2 or TRBV6-3 and TRBJ2-7; no clear D gene. Germline V gene data show CDR1 as MNHEY and CDR2 as SVGEGT. The CDR3 is made up of 13 amino acids. V lost 6 bases, J lost 7 bases, and 16 bases lay in between. CDR3 sequence reads: CASRQKGNEEQYF. DNA of the CDR3: TGTGCCAGCAGGCAGAAAGGGAACGAGGAGCAGTACTTC.

This clonotype was detected many times. This chain joins TRBV2 and TRBJ1-5, with a weak D call TRBD1 (5 bases). The length of the CDR3 is 14 residues. The V gene's germline CDR1 is SNHLY and CDR2 FYNNEI. V lost 3 bases, J lost 2 bases, and 8 bases lay in between. The CDR3 nucleotides are TGTGCCAGCAGTGACCAGGGCCGCAATCAGCCCCAGCATTTT. Its translation: CASSDQGRNQPQHF.

This clonotype was seen at least ten times. This chain joins TRBV6-1 and TRBJ1-2, with 7 bases that match TRBD1. V dropped 1 base and J dropped 6; count of bases not matched to a gene: 17. Germline V gene data show CDR1 as MNHNS and CDR2 as SASEGT. CDR3 length equals 18 residues. CDR3 DNA: TGTGCCAGCAGTGAAGTAGGGTTTAGTCGGACAGGCCCGAATGGCTACACCTTC. It specifies CASSEVGFSRTGPNGYTF.

The rearrangement joins TRBV20-1 to TRBJ1-2, with 9 bases aligning to TRBD1. Unmatched junction bases numbered 10, after V lost 4 bases and J lost 4 bases. The germline CDR1 and CDR2 sequences are DFQATT and SNEGSKA (reference sequence). The CDR3 runs 15 residues. The CDR3 region is CSATSTGGVTYGYTF. CDR3 DNA: TGCAGTGCTACATCGACAGGGGGAGTTACCTATGGCTACACCTTC.

This clonotype was counted only a few times. The V and J genes are TRBV2 and TRBJ1-2; the D is unclear. Germline assignment: CDR1 SNHLY and CDR2 FYNNEI. CDR3 length: 12 residues. The V and J ends lost 5 bases and 4 bases respectively, with 8 bases between them. The CDR3 nucleotides are TGTGCCAGCAGTCCATTGGGCTATGGCTACACCTTC. Translating gives CASSPLGYGYTF.

The chain carries TRBV9 and TRBJ1-1, with D possibly matching TRBD1 (6 bases). Germline-derived CDR1 and CDR2 are SGDLS and YYNGEE. Trimming took off 0 bases at V and 5 bases at J, with 11 bases between the two ends. CDR3 length: 14 amino acids. The CDR3 region has the DNA TGTGCCAGCAGCGTAGCCGTAGGGGGAACTGAAGCTTTCTTT. Residues: CASSVAVGGTEAFF.

This clonotype was detected many times. The chain recombines TRBV12-3 or TRBV12-4 with TRBJ2-5; D is unresolved. V dropped 6 bases and J dropped 0 bases, with 14 bases sitting between them. The length of the CDR3 is 15 residues. CDR3 loop: CASRSVRTYQETQYF. The CDR3 DNA sequence: TGTGCCAGCAGAAGCGTCCGGACGTACCAAGAGACCCAGTACTTC.

There are many counts of this clonotype. The chain employs TRBV20-1 and TRBJ2-1; 9 bases fit TRBD2. The CDR3 totals 15 residues. Germline V gene sequence: CDR1 DFQATT, CDR2 SNEGSKA (reference sequence). After removal of 5 bases from V and 9 bases from J, the junction contained 14 bases not matched to a gene. The CDR3 DNA follows: TGCAGTGCTGATACCGGGACTAGCTACCGGAGTGAGCAGTTCTTC. It translates to CSADTGTSYRSEQFF.

There are many counts of this clonotype. This sequence joins TRBV7-2 and TRBJ2-5; D is uncertain. CDR3 length: 13 amino acids. V shed 5 bases and J shed 2 bases, with 9 bases lying between them. CDR1 is SGHTA, CDR2 FQGNSA, per germline. The CDR3 bases are TGTGCCAGCAGCAACAGAGTTCAAGAGACCCAGTACTTC. Protein product: CASSNRVQETQYF.

At least ten counts were recorded for this clonotype. The genes are TRBV12-3 or TRBV12-4 and TRBJ2-5; 13 nucleotides align to TRBD2. The length of the CDR3 is 15 residues. Unmatched junction bases numbered 5, after V lost 6 bases and J lost 4 bases. The CDR3 reads CASSQTSGRVETQYF. The CDR3 region has the DNA TGTGCCAGCAGCCAAACTAGCGGGAGGGTAGAGACCCAGTACTTC.

Details on this clonotype: A read error may be the cause here, since a much bigger clone is one base away. This sequence joins TRBV10-3 and TRBJ2-2; D remains ambiguous. This CDR3 contains 12 residues. Germline V gives CDR1 ENHRY, CDR2 SYGVKD. Trimming removed 10 bases from V and 4 bases from J, with 10 bases in between. This chain's CDR3 is CATSGITGELFF. CDR3 DNA sequence: TGTGCCACCTCGGGCATCACCGGGGAGCTGTTTTTT.

In this sample, this clonotype turned up many times. As DNA, the CDR3 is TGTGCCAGCAGTTTCCCAAATTCCTACGAGCAGTACTTC. It translates to CASSFPNSYEQYF. This chain links TRBV28 with TRBJ2-7; D gene uncertain. Germline loops: CDR1 MDHEN, CDR2 SYDVKM. Trimming removed 3 bases at V and 1 base at J, with 7 bases between. The CDR3 consists of 13 residues.

The chain combines TRBV14 with TRBJ2-7; possible D gene TRBD1, 5 bases. The V end lost 0 bases, the J end lost 6 bases, and 21 bases lay between the germline ends. The CDR3 has 17 residues. In germline, CDR1 is SGHDN, CDR2 FVKESK. The CDR3 region is CASSQDGQTASHGEQYF. The CDR3 DNA is TGTGCCAGCAGCCAAGATGGACAAACGGCCAGTCATGGCGAGCAGTACTTC.

Ten or more counts support this clonotype. The chain recombines TRBV6-5 with TRBJ1-5; D may be TRBD1 (5 bases). The CDR3 runs 13 residues. Germline values: CDR1 MNHEY, CDR2 SVGAGI. The V end lost 3 bases, the J end lost 9 bases, and 12 bases lay between the germline ends. The CDR3 nucleotides read TGTGCCAGCAGTTATTCGGGAGACAGGCCCCAGCATTTT. Its protein product is CASSYSGDRPQHF.

This clonotype was seen ten or more times. The J gene is TRBJ1-2, the V gene TRBV2; 9 positions agree with TRBD1. Unmatched junction bases numbered 7, after V lost 6 bases and J lost 8 bases. Germline-derived CDR1 and CDR2 are SNHLY and FYNNEI. The CDR3 has 13 amino acids. The CDR3 DNA sequence: TGTGCCAGCAGGGCACAGGGGGCGGGCGGCTACACCTTC. It specifies CASRAQGAGGYTF. Full variable domain (missing parts from reference TRBV2 and TRBJ1-2): EPEVTQTPSHQVTQMGQEVILRCVPISNHLYFYWYRQILGQKVEFLVSFYNNEISEKSEIFDDQFSVERPDGSNFTLKIRSTKLEDSAMYFCASRAQGAGGYTFGSGTRLTVV.

This clonotype was recorded many times. This rearrangement joins TRBV27 to TRBJ2-7; 7 bases align to TRBD1. This CDR3 contains 14 residues. V gave up 4 bases and J gave up 2 bases; unmatched junction bases: 5. Germline CDR1 is MNHEY and CDR2 is SMNVEV (reference sequence). Here the CDR3 DNA reads TGTGCCAGCAGTTCAAACAGGGGTACCTACGAGCAGTACTTC. This translates into CASSSNRGTYEQYF.

The CDR3 bases are TGTGCCAGCAGTTTGGAACAGGGGGCCGGGTTTGGTGAAGCTTTCTTT. Protein product: CASSLEQGAGFGEAFF. The rearrangement links TRBV28 to TRBJ1-1; TRBD1 aligns across 9 bases. CDR3 length: 16 residues. Looked up from germline, CDR1 is MDHEN and CDR2 is SYDVKM. V lost 3 bases to trimming and J lost 7 bases; unmatched junction nucleotides: 12.

This clonotype was found many times. This rearrangement joins TRBV6-1 to TRBJ2-7; TRBD1 is a possible D gene (6 bases). Trimming cost V 6 bases and J 2 bases, with 14 bases left between them. The CDR3 covers 14 residues. Germline assignment: CDR1 MNHNS and CDR2 SASEGT. CDR3 nucleotide sequence: TGTGCCAGCAGCCCCCAGGGGATCCCCTACGAGCAGTACTTC. This translates into CASSPQGIPYEQYF.